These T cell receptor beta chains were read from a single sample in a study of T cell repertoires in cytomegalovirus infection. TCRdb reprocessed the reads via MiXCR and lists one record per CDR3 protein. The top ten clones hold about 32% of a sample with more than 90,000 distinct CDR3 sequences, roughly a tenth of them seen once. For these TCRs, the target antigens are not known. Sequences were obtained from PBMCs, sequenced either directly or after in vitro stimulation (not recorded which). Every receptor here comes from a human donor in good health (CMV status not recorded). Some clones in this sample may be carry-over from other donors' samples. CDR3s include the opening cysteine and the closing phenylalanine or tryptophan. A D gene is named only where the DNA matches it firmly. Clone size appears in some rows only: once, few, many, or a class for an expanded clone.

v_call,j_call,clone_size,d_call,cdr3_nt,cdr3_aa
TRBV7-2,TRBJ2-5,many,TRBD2,TGTGCCAGCAGCTTGACTAGCGGGAGAAGAGAGACCCAGTACTTC,CASSLTSGRRETQYF
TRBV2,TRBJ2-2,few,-,TGTGCCAGCAACGGACTTCTCGGGGAGCTGTTTTTT,CASNGLLGELFF
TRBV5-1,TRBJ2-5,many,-,TGCGCCAGCAGCCAAGAGACCCAGTACTTC,CASSQETQYF
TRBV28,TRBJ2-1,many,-,TGTGCCAGCAGTCCCCAGGGTGGCGTTTCGGAGCAGTTCTTC,CASSPQGGVSEQFF
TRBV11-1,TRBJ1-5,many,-,TGTGCCAGCAGCCGACCCGGCTCCTATAGCAATCAGCCCCAGCATTTT,CASSRPGSYSNQPQHF
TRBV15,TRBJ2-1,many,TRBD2,TGTGCCACCAGCAGAGATTTAGGACTAGCCAGGGAGCAGTTCTTC,CATSRDLGLAREQFF
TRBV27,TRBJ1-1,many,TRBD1,TGTGCCAGCAGTCCATGGACAGGGCACACTGAAGCTTTCTTT,CASSPWTGHTEAFF
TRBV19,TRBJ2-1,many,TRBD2,TGTGCCAGTAACCTAGCGGGACCGGTCCGTGAGCAGTTCTTC,CASNLAGPVREQFF
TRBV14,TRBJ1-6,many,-,TGTGCCAGCAGCCAAGATCCCCCCGGACGGTCACCCCTCCACTTT,CASSQDPPGRSPLHF
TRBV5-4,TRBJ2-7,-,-,TGTGCCAGCAGCTTGGTGGGGAGGAGCTCCTACGAGCAGTACTTC,CASSLVGRSSYEQYF
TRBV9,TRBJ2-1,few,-,TGTGCCAGCAGCCCGAAGGGAGAGTCCTACAATGAGCAGTTCTTC,CASSPKGESYNEQFF
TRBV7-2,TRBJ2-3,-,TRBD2,TGTGCCAGCAGCCCACCGGGGCTAGCGGGAGGGGCAGATACGCAGTATTTT,CASSPPGLAGGADTQYF
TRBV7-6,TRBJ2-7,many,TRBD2,TGTGCCAGCAGCTTAGAGGGCGGGAGAAATGGCGAGCAGTACTTC,CASSLEGGRNGEQYF
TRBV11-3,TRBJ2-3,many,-,TGTGCCAGCAGCCCACCCGGGGATACGCAGTATTTT,CASSPPGDTQYF
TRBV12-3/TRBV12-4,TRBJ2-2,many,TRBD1,TGTGCCAGCCAGACAGGGGATCGCACCGGGGAGCTGTTTTTT,CASQTGDRTGELFF
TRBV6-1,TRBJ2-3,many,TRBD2,TGTGCCAGCAGTTCCCCACTAGCGCGGGAGGATTTT,CASSSPLAREDF
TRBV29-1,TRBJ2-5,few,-,TGCAGCGTGGAACAAGAGACCCAGTACTTC,CSVEQETQYF
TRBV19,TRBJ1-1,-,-,TGTGCCAGTATGGGAAGCATGAACACTGAAGCTTTCTTT,CASMGSMNTEAFF
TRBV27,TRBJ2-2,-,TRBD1,TGTGCCAGCAGTTTGATGCCTTTGGGTAGGACAGGGGACACCGGGGAGCTGTTTTTT,CASSLMPLGRTGDTGELFF
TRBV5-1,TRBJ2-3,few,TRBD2,TGCGCCAGCAGCGGGGGACTAGCGGGAGGCCCAGATACGCAGTATTTT,CASSGGLAGGPDTQYF
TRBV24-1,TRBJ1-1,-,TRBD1,TGTGCCACCGGACCCGGGACAGGGACAAACACTGAAGCTTTCTTT,CATGPGTGTNTEAFF
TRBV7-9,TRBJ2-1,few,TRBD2,TGTGCCAGCAGCCCCGGCCCAGCGGGAGGCTCCTCCTACAATGAGCAGTTCTTC,CASSPGPAGGSSYNEQFF
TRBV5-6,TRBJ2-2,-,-,TGTGCCAGCAGCGTACAACCGGGACGACAGAACACCGGGGAGCTGTTTTTT,CASSVQPGRQNTGELFF
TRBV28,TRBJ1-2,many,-,TGTGCCAGCAGTTTGGGGAGTCCACTATGGGGCTACACCTTC,CASSLGSPLWGYTF
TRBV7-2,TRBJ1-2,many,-,TGTGCCAGCAGCTTAGCAGGGTTGGGTGGCTACACCTTC,CASSLAGLGGYTF
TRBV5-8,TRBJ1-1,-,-,TGTGCCAGCAGCTTGGGAGTCACCGGGATGAACACTGAAGCTTTCTTT,CASSLGVTGMNTEAFF
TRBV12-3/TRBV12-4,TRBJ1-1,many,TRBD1,TGTGCCAGCAGCCGGGGGACAGCCACTGAAGCTTTCTTT,CASSRGTATEAFF